This T cell receptor beta chain was identified in a study of cytotoxic CD8 clonotypes in ibrutinib-treated CLL. Study-wide background: Among responders, some 25 were partial and 2 complete; after median roughly 68 months, 14 stayed remitted and approximately 12 progressed.

The table lists this clone with a few counts. V was clipped by 0 bases and J by 5 bases, with 16 bases between them. CDR3 length equals 16 residues. CDR1 is SEHNR, CDR2 FQNEAQ, per germline (reference sequence). Method: immunoSEQ multiplex PCR; TCRdb's copy keeps in-frame clones and lacks some. Found here are approximately 210,000 clones, approximately 68% of them singletons; the top ten hold 13%. The TCR originated in a human donor with chronic lymphocytic leukemia. This specimen was PBMCs, taken after 24 months of ibrutinib treatment. V usage is TRBV7-9 and J usage is TRBJ1-2, with a weak D call TRBD1 (5 bases). The CDR3 DNA follows: TGTGCCAGCAGCTTAGCGTCTGAGACAGCCTATTATGGCTACACCTTC. This encodes CASSLASETAYYGYTF.